The present TCR beta chain was sequenced within a study of monozygotic twins with inflammatory bowel disease. Per germline, CDR1 SGHVS and CDR2 FQNEAQ. The CDR3 is 14 residues long. For each CDR3 protein, TCRdb gives one entry from its re-call of the 5' RACE reads, without DNA. The table lists around 450,000 distinct CDR3 sequences. What was sequenced was blood. This chain uses TRBV7-8 with TRBJ2-7; TCRdb's D gene call, TRBD2, goes unchecked for lack of DNA. The source is a human donor with ulcerative colitis or Crohn's disease, or a healthy co-twin of an affected twin (not recorded which). The CDR3 loop reads CASSPTGPLYEQYF. The full variable domain, its missing parts supplied by reference TRBV7-8 and TRBJ2-7, is GAGVSQSPRYKVAKRGQDVALRCDPISGHVSLFWYQQALGQGPEFLTYFQNEAQLDKSGLPSDRFFAERPEGSVSTLKIQRTQQEDSAVYLCASSPTGPLYEQYFGPGTRLTVT.